This paragraph reports one T cell receptor (beta chain). The data were obtained in a study of shared clonotypes between healthy human individuals. TCRdb's table, derived via immunoSEQ multiplex PCR, lists solely in-frame clones and lacks some. Of a few hundred thousand clones in the sample, 65% are singletons; the top ten hold 8.5% to 14%. The donor cohort consisted entirely of Caucasian adults residing in Nashville, Tennessee. V shed 3 bases and J shed 3 bases, with 7 bases lying between them. The CDR3 is 12 amino acids. The germline CDR1 and CDR2 sequences are SGHRS and YFSETQ. The source is a man in his thirties or forties in good health. The chain has TRBV5-1 and TRBJ2-7; D gene ambiguous. Sequences were obtained from memory CD4+ T cells sorted from blood. Subset meaning: CD45RA-negative fraction. In DNA form, the CDR3 reads TGCGCCAGCAGCTCGGGTAACTACGAGCAGTACTTC. Its protein is CASSSGNYEQYF.